These T cell receptor beta chains were read from a single sample in a study of T cells after yellow fever vaccination. TCRdb fed the 5' RACE reads into MiXCR, producing one record per CDR3 protein. This sample carries some 240,000 distinct CDR3 sequences, 3% to 3.5% of them seen once, and the ten largest clones take less than 3.5%. Sequencing was performed on CD4+ T cells sorted from PBMCs, taken 10 days after the yellow fever booster vaccination. Source of these receptors: a man aged 18 to 30 who received the YFV17D yellow fever vaccine. Both conserved end residues are part of each CDR3. A D gene is named only where the DNA matches it firmly. Size tells how often a clone was seen (once, few, many) or the class of an expanded clone, and some rows leave it out.

j_gene: TRBJ2-1
d_gene: NA
abundance: few
v_gene: TRBV5-1
CDR3nt: TGCGCCAGCAGCTTTGGGGCTATCTCCTACAATGAGCAGTTCTTC
CDR3aa: CASSFGAISYNEQFF

j_gene: TRBJ1-6
d_gene: TRBD1
abundance: NA
v_gene: TRBV19
CDR3nt: TGTGCCAGTAGTATACCTCCCCAGGACAGGGGGTTTAATTCACCCCTCCACTTT
CDR3aa: CASSIPPQDRGFNSPLHF

j_gene: TRBJ1-2
d_gene: NA
abundance: many
v_gene: TRBV18
CDR3nt: TGTGCCAGCTCACCGGGTTCTAACTATGGCTACACCTTC
CDR3aa: CASSPGSNYGYTF

j_gene: TRBJ2-3
d_gene: TRBD1
abundance: many
v_gene: TRBV6-6
CDR3nt: TGTGCCAGCAGAAATCCGAACAGGGGGACAGATACGCAGTATTTT
CDR3aa: CASRNPNRGTDTQYF

j_gene: TRBJ2-3
d_gene: TRBD2
abundance: few
v_gene: TRBV20-1
CDR3nt: TGCAGTGCTAGCGCTAGCGGGGTGAGCACAGATACGCAGTATTTT
CDR3aa: CSASASGVSTDTQYF

j_gene: TRBJ2-2
d_gene: NA
abundance: NA
v_gene: TRBV4-3
CDR3nt: TGCGCCAGCAGCCCAAGGTGGGGGCAGGGGTACACCGGGGAGCTGTTTTTT
CDR3aa: CASSPRWGQGYTGELFF

j_gene: TRBJ2-1
d_gene: NA
abundance: NA
v_gene: TRBV23-1
CDR3nt: TGCGCCAGCAGCGGCCCTCCGAGGGGAAGAATCGACAATGAGCAGTTCTTC
CDR3aa: CASSGPPRGRIDNEQFF

j_gene: TRBJ1-2
d_gene: NA
abundance: many
v_gene: TRBV7-2
CDR3nt: TGTGCCAGCAGCTTAGTGGGAGGGGGAGGTCATTATGGCTACACCTTC
CDR3aa: CASSLVGGGGHYGYTF

j_gene: TRBJ2-3
d_gene: NA
abundance: NA
v_gene: TRBV4-2
CDR3nt: TGTGCCAGCAGCCAACCCGACAGTAAGGATACGCAGTATTTT
CDR3aa: CASSQPDSKDTQYF

j_gene: TRBJ2-3
d_gene: NA
abundance: many
v_gene: TRBV7-3
CDR3nt: TGTGCCAGCAGCTTAACGCGGGAAATCGCAGATACGCAGTATTTT
CDR3aa: CASSLTREIADTQYF

j_gene: TRBJ2-6
d_gene: NA
abundance: many
v_gene: TRBV18
CDR3nt: TGTGCCAGCTCACCACTGGGGACTGGGGCCAACGTCCTGACTTTC
CDR3aa: CASSPLGTGANVLTF

j_gene: TRBJ1-1
d_gene: NA
abundance: many
v_gene: TRBV4-1
CDR3nt: TGCGCCAGCAGCCAAGATTTAATTCTCGGGGGGGCTTTCTTT
CDR3aa: CASSQDLILGGAFF

j_gene: TRBJ1-1
d_gene: NA
abundance: many
v_gene: TRBV27
CDR3nt: TGTGCCAGCAGCTGGGACACCTCCGAGGCTCGGGCTTTCTTT
CDR3aa: CASSWDTSEARAFF

j_gene: TRBJ2-3
d_gene: TRBD1
abundance: many
v_gene: TRBV20-1
CDR3nt: TGCAGTGCTCCAAAGTTGGCAGGGGGCGCAGATACGCAGTATTTT
CDR3aa: CSAPKLAGGADTQYF

j_gene: TRBJ2-3
d_gene: NA
abundance: few
v_gene: TRBV19
CDR3nt: TGTGCCAGTAGTATCAGCGGCGAAAGCACAGATACGCAGTATTTT
CDR3aa: CASSISGESTDTQYF

j_gene: TRBJ2-6
d_gene: NA
abundance: NA
v_gene: TRBV6-2/TRBV6-3
CDR3nt: TGTGCCAGCAGTTCCCTCGGGGGCAGTGGGGCCAACGTCCTGACTTTC
CDR3aa: CASSSLGGSGANVLTF

j_gene: TRBJ2-5
d_gene: NA
abundance: NA
v_gene: TRBV11-2
CDR3nt: TGTGCCAGCAGCTTTTTAGACTCGGAGACCCAGTACTTC
CDR3aa: CASSFLDSETQYF

j_gene: TRBJ2-3
d_gene: TRBD2
abundance: many
v_gene: TRBV20-1
CDR3nt: TGCAGTGCTGGACTAGCGGGGGGTACCCCAGATACGCAGTATTTT
CDR3aa: CSAGLAGGTPDTQYF

j_gene: TRBJ2-1
d_gene: TRBD1
abundance: many
v_gene: TRBV4-3
CDR3nt: TGCGCCAGCAGCTTGACAGGGGGCTCCTACAATGAGCAGTTCTTC
CDR3aa: CASSLTGGSYNEQFF

j_gene: TRBJ2-3
d_gene: NA
abundance: many
v_gene: TRBV5-4
CDR3nt: TGTGCCAGCCACAGGGGCACAGATACGCAGTATTTT
CDR3aa: CASHRGTDTQYF

j_gene: TRBJ1-2
d_gene: TRBD1
abundance: few
v_gene: TRBV10-3
CDR3nt: TGTGCCACCCACCCCCAGACAGGGACTAACTATGGCTACACCTTC
CDR3aa: CATHPQTGTNYGYTF

j_gene: TRBJ2-5
d_gene: NA
abundance: few
v_gene: TRBV18
CDR3nt: TGTGCCAGCTCACCGGTCATTTCCTACCAAGAGACCCAGTACTTC
CDR3aa: CASSPVISYQETQYF

j_gene: TRBJ2-5
d_gene: TRBD1
abundance: many
v_gene: TRBV7-2
CDR3nt: TGTGCCAGCAGGCCCACAGGGGGCATCGAGACCCAGTACTTC
CDR3aa: CASRPTGGIETQYF

j_gene: TRBJ1-6
d_gene: TRBD1
abundance: few
v_gene: TRBV2
CDR3nt: TGTGCCAGCAGGACCGGGACAGGGCCCTCACCCCTCCACTTT
CDR3aa: CASRTGTGPSPLHF

j_gene: TRBJ1-3
d_gene: NA
abundance: many
v_gene: TRBV12-3/TRBV12-4
CDR3nt: TGTGCCAGCAGTTTGAATGGGCTTGGAAACACCATATATTTT
CDR3aa: CASSLNGLGNTIYF

j_gene: TRBJ1-2
d_gene: TRBD1
abundance: NA
v_gene: TRBV28
CDR3nt: TGTGCCAGCAAAGGACAGGGCTTCGGATATGGCTACACCTTC
CDR3aa: CASKGQGFGYGYTF

j_gene: TRBJ2-3
d_gene: NA
abundance: many
v_gene: TRBV7-2
CDR3nt: TGTGCCAGCAGCTCCGGGGGACCAAGCACAGATACGCAGTATTTT
CDR3aa: CASSSGGPSTDTQYF

j_gene: TRBJ1-3
d_gene: NA
abundance: NA
v_gene: TRBV4-2
CDR3nt: TGTGCCAGCGGACCCGTCGGCTCTGGAAACACCATATATTTT
CDR3aa: CASGPVGSGNTIYF

j_gene: TRBJ2-1
d_gene: TRBD1
abundance: NA
v_gene: TRBV11-2
CDR3nt: TGTGCCAGCAGCTTCCAACAGGGGGTGACTTTCTTC
CDR3aa: CASSFQQGVTFF

j_gene: TRBJ1-1
d_gene: NA
abundance: many
v_gene: TRBV27
CDR3nt: TGTGCCAGCAGTTTGGTGGCGAACACTGAAGCTTTCTTT
CDR3aa: CASSLVANTEAFF

j_gene: TRBJ2-7
d_gene: NA
abundance: many
v_gene: TRBV5-1
CDR3nt: TGCGCCAGCAGCCCGGGACACGAAGTCTACGAGCAGTACTTC
CDR3aa: CASSPGHEVYEQYF

j_gene: TRBJ1-2
d_gene: TRBD1
abundance: many
v_gene: TRBV6-1
CDR3nt: TGTGCCAGCAGTGAACCGGGACAGGCAAACTATGGCTACACCTTC
CDR3aa: CASSEPGQANYGYTF

j_gene: TRBJ1-2
d_gene: NA
abundance: many
v_gene: TRBV5-5
CDR3nt: TGTGCCAGCAGCGGAACAGGGTCCTATGGCTACACCTTC
CDR3aa: CASSGTGSYGYTF

j_gene: TRBJ2-7
d_gene: TRBD1
abundance: NA
v_gene: TRBV3-1
CDR3nt: TGTGCCAGCAGCCAGGCTTTTGGACAGGGAAGCTACGAGCAGTACTTC
CDR3aa: CASSQAFGQGSYEQYF

j_gene: TRBJ1-2
d_gene: NA
abundance: many
v_gene: TRBV6-5
CDR3nt: TGTGCCAGCAGTTACTCGAAACTAGGCTATGGCTACACCTTC
CDR3aa: CASSYSKLGYGYTF

j_gene: TRBJ2-5
d_gene: NA
abundance: NA
v_gene: TRBV4-2
CDR3nt: TGTGCCAGCAGCCAACCGGGGAGCCGGGAGACCCAGTACTTC
CDR3aa: CASSQPGSRETQYF

j_gene: TRBJ2-1
d_gene: TRBD1
abundance: NA
v_gene: TRBV19
CDR3nt: TGTGCCAGCCAGGATAGGGACAGGGTCTATGAGCAGTTCTTC
CDR3aa: CASQDRDRVYEQFF

j_gene: TRBJ1-2
d_gene: NA
abundance: few
v_gene: TRBV30
CDR3nt: TGTGCCTGGAAGAACGGACTGGGAATGGGCTACACCTTC
CDR3aa: CAWKNGLGMGYTF

j_gene: TRBJ1-1
d_gene: NA
abundance: NA
v_gene: TRBV7-6
CDR3nt: TGTGCCAGCAGCTTAATGAGGGGAGTGAACACTGAAGCTTTCTTT
CDR3aa: CASSLMRGVNTEAFF

j_gene: TRBJ1-1
d_gene: NA
abundance: many
v_gene: TRBV5-1
CDR3nt: TGCGCCAGCAGCTTGATGCAGGGGTCTGAAGCTTTCTTT
CDR3aa: CASSLMQGSEAFF

j_gene: TRBJ2-7
d_gene: TRBD1
abundance: few
v_gene: TRBV12-3/TRBV12-4
CDR3nt: TGTGCCAGCAGTTTAGTCAGGGGGCGGTTCGAGCAGTACTTC
CDR3aa: CASSLVRGRFEQYF

j_gene: TRBJ2-7
d_gene: NA
abundance: NA
v_gene: TRBV9
CDR3nt: TGTGCCAGCAGCGCGGGGAAATTTGGATTCGACGAGCAGTACTTC
CDR3aa: CASSAGKFGFDEQYF

j_gene: TRBJ2-3
d_gene: NA
abundance: NA
v_gene: TRBV6-2/TRBV6-3
CDR3nt: TGTGCCAGCAGTTACTCCTCGCTAGACCCCACAGATACGCAGTATTTT
CDR3aa: CASSYSSLDPTDTQYF

j_gene: TRBJ2-5
d_gene: NA
abundance: many
v_gene: TRBV28
CDR3nt: TGTGCCAGCAACCTTAACAGGGGAGGGGAGACCCAGTACTTC
CDR3aa: CASNLNRGGETQYF

j_gene: TRBJ2-1
d_gene: TRBD2
abundance: few
v_gene: TRBV5-4
CDR3nt: TGTGCCAGCACTTCCGGGGGGGGCGGTGAGCAGTTCTTC
CDR3aa: CASTSGGGGEQFF

j_gene: TRBJ1-2
d_gene: TRBD1
abundance: many
v_gene: TRBV12-3/TRBV12-4
CDR3nt: TGTGCCAGCAGTGGGGGACAGGCTAACTATGGCTACACCTTC
CDR3aa: CASSGGQANYGYTF

j_gene: TRBJ2-4
d_gene: NA
abundance: NA
v_gene: TRBV7-2
CDR3nt: TGTGCCAGCAGCTTAGGGTTGGGCAAAAACATTCAGTACTTC
CDR3aa: CASSLGLGKNIQYF

j_gene: TRBJ2-5
d_gene: NA
abundance: few
v_gene: TRBV20-1
CDR3nt: TGCAGTGCTCCAGTAAGAGGGGGGCTGGCGAGGGAGACCCAGTACTTC
CDR3aa: CSAPVRGGLARETQYF

j_gene: TRBJ1-2
d_gene: TRBD1
abundance: many
v_gene: TRBV29-1
CDR3nt: TGCAGCTTCGAGGAGGGGGCGAGGGGCTACACCTTC
CDR3aa: CSFEEGARGYTF

j_gene: TRBJ1-2
d_gene: TRBD1
abundance: many
v_gene: TRBV20-1
CDR3nt: TGCAGTGCTGGATCGGACAGGGCAGGTGGCTACACCTTC
CDR3aa: CSAGSDRAGGYTF

j_gene: TRBJ2-5
d_gene: TRBD2
abundance: few
v_gene: TRBV7-2
CDR3nt: TGTGCCAGCAGCAACCGACTAGCGGGCCAAGAGACCCAGTACTTC
CDR3aa: CASSNRLAGQETQYF

j_gene: TRBJ2-1
d_gene: NA
abundance: many
v_gene: TRBV4-3
CDR3nt: TGCGCCAGCAGCCAAGAGTCGGCCAAAAGCTCCTACAATGAGCAGTTCTTC
CDR3aa: CASSQESAKSSYNEQFF

j_gene: TRBJ1-5
d_gene: NA
abundance: many
v_gene: TRBV6-1
CDR3nt: TGTGCCAGCGTGCCGGAATTTTTTCAGCCCCAGCATTTT
CDR3aa: CASVPEFFQPQHF